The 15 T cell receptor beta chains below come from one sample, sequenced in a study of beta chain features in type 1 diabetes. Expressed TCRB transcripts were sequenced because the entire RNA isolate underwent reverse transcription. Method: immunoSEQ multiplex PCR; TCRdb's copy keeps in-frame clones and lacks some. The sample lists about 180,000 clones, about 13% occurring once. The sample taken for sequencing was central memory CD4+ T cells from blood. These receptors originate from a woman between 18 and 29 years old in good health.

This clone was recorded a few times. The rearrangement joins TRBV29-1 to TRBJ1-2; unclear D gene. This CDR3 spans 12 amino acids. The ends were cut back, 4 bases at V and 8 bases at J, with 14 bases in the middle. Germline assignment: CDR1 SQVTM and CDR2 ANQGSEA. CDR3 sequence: CSVGLLKAGYTF. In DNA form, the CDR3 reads TGCAGCGTTGGCCTCCTTAAAGCCGGCTACACCTTC. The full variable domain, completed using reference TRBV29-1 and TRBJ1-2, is SAVISQKPSRDICQRGTSLTIQCQVDSQVTMMFWYRQQPGQSLTLIATANQGSEATYESGFVIDKFPISRPNLTFSTLTVSNMSPEDSSIYLCSVGLLKAGYTFGSGTRLTVV.

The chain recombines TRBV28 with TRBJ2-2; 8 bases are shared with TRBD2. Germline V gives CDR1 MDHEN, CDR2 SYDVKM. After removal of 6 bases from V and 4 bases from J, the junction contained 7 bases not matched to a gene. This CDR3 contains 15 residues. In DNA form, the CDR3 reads TGTGCCAGCAGGAGGTCGGGAGGGCCCACCGGGGAGCTGTTTTTT. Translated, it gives CASRRSGGPTGELFF. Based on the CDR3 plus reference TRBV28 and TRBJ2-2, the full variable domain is DVKVTQSSRYLVKRTGEKVFLECVQDMDHENMFWYRQDPGLGLRLIYFSYDVKMKEKGDIPEGYSVSREKKERFSLILESASTNQTSMYLCASRRSGGPTGELFFGEGSRLTVL.

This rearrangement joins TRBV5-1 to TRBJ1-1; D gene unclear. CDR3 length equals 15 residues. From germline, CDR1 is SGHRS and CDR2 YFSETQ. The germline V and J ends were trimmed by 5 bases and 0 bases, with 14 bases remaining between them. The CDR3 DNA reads TGCGCCAGCAGGACCAGCGTCGGGATGAACACTGAAGCTTTCTTT. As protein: CASRTSVGMNTEAFF.

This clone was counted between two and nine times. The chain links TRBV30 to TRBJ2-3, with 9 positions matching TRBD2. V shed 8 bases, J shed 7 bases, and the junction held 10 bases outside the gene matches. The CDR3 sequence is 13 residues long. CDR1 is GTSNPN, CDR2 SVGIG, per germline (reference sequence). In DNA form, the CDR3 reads TGTGCCCATAGCGGGAGAGTTCAAAATACGCAGTATTTT. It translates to CAHSGRVQNTQYF.

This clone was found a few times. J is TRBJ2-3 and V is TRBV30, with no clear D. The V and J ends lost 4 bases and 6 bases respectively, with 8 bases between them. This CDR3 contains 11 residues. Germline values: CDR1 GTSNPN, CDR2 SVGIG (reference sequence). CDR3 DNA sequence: TGTGCCTGGAACCGAGCGGATACGCAGTATTTT. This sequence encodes CAWNRADTQYF.

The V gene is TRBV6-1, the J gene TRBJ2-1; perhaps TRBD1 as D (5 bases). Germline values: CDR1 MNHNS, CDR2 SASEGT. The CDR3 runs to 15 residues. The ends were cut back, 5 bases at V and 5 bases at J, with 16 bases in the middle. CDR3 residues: CASSNRLSSDNEQFF. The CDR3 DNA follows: TGTGCCAGCAGTAACAGGCTTTCTTCGGACAATGAGCAGTTCTTC.

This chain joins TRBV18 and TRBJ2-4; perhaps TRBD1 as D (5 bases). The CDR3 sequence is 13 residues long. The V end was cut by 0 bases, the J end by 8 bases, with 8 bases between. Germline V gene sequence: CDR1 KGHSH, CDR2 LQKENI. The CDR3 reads CASSPPGADIQYF. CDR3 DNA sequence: TGTGCCAGCTCACCACCAGGGGCGGACATTCAGTACTTC.

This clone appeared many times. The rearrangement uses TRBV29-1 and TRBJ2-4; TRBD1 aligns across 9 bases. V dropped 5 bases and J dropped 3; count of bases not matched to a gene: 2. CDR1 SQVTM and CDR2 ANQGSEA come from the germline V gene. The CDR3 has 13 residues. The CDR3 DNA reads TGCAGCGTTTTGACAGGGGGCAAAAACATTCAGTACTTC. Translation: CSVLTGGKNIQYF.

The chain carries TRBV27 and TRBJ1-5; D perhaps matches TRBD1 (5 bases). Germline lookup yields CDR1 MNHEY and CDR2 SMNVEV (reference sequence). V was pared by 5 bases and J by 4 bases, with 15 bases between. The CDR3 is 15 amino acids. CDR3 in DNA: TGTGCCAGCAGTGGGTCGGGACTGATTAATCAGCCCCAGCATTTT. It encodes CASSGSGLINQPQHF.

This chain's CDR3 is CASSQEEGNEQFF. For the CDR3, the DNA is TGCGCCAGCAGCCAAGAGGAGGGGAATGAGCAGTTCTTC. The chain employs TRBV4-3 and TRBJ2-1; weak D call: TRBD2 (6 bases). The germline V and J ends were trimmed by 0 bases and 7 bases, with 7 bases remaining between them. CDR1 LGHNA and CDR2 YSLEER come from the germline V gene. The CDR3 is 13 amino acids.

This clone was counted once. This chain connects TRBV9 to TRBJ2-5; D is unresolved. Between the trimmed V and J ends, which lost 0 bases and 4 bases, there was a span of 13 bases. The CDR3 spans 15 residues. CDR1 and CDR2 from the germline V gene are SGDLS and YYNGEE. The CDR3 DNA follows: TGTGCCAGCAGCGTAGATACAGCCCCAGGAGAGACCCAGTACTTC. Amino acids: CASSVDTAPGETQYF.

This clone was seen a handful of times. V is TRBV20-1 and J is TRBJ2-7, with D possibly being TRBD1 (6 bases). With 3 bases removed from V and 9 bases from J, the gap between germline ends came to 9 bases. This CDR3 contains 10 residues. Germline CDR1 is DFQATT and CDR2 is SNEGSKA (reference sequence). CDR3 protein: CSASLGGQYF. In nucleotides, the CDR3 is TGCAGTGCTAGTCTAGGGGGGCAGTACTTC.

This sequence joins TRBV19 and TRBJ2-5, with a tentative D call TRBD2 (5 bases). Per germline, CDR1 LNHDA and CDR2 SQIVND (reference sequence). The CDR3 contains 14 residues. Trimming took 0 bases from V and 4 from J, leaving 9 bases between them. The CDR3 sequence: CASSIEERPETQYF. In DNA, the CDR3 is TGTGCCAGTAGTATAGAAGAGCGGCCAGAGACCCAGTACTTC.

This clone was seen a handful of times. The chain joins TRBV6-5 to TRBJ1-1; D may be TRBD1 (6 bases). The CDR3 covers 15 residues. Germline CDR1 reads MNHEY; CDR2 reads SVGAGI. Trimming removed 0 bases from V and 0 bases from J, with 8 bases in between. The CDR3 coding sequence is TGTGCCAGCAGTTACTCTGGACAGCTGAACACTGAAGCTTTCTTT. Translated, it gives CASSYSGQLNTEAFF.

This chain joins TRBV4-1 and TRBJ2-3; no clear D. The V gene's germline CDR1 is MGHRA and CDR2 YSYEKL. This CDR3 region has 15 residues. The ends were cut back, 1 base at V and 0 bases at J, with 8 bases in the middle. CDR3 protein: CASSQVLVSTDTQYF. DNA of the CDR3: TGCGCCAGCAGCCAAGTCCTTGTTAGCACAGATACGCAGTATTTT.